Below, 5 T cell receptor beta chains from the same sample are listed, as sequenced in a study of T-cell reconstitution after alpha-beta-depleted transplantation in children. A TCRbeta library incorporating unique molecular identifiers was prepared. TCRdb called the PCR reads again in MiXCR, with one record for every CDR3 protein. The sample includes fewer than 550,000 distinct CDR3 sequences, roughly 15% seen only once; the top ten take roughly 27%. Material: PBMCs, mostly from graft donor cells, obtained 360 days after TCRalphabeta/CD19-depleted stem cell transplant. The receptors originated from a boy in the first two years of life who had a stem cell transplant for Wiskott-Aldrich syndrome, so the T cells may come from the graft donor.

The chain joins TRBV12-3 or TRBV12-4 to TRBJ2-7, with 13 bases lining up with TRBD2. With V trimmed by 4 bases and J by 5 bases, 8 bases remained unmatched. The CDR3 has 16 residues. CDR3 coding DNA: TGTGCCAGCAGTTCCCGTGGGACTAGCGGGAATCACGAGCAGTACTTC. Protein sequence: CASSSRGTSGNHEQYF.

This clonotype occurred many times. The rearrangement joins TRBV12-3 or TRBV12-4 to TRBJ2-7; D is ambiguous. This CDR3 spans 11 amino acids. Trimming pared 2 bases from V and 7 bases from J, leaving 6 bases between. DNA for the CDR3: TGTGCCAGCAGTTTATGGGGAGAGCAGTACTTC. It is translated as CASSLWGEQYF.

The gene calls are TRBV4-3 and TRBJ2-5, with D maybe TRBD1 (6 bases). The length of the CDR3 is 18 residues. CDR1 is LGHNA and CDR2 is YSLEER in the germline V gene. V was shortened by 0 bases and J by 5 bases, with 22 bases between the two germline ends. Here the CDR3 reads CASSQDLTRGLLRETQYF. The CDR3 DNA reads TGCGCCAGCAGCCAAGATTTAACCAGGGGCCTTTTGCGGGAGACCCAGTACTTC.

This clonotype showed up just a few times. The chain has TRBV7-6 and TRBJ1-1; no firm D call. CDR1 is SGHVS and CDR2 is FNYEAQ in the germline V gene. V was pared by 5 bases and J by 4 bases, with 17 bases between. The CDR3 has 15 residues. The CDR3 here is CASSPRTIGSTEAFF. As DNA, the CDR3 is TGTGCCAGCAGCCCCCGGACGATAGGAAGCACTGAAGCTTTCTTT.

This chain links TRBV2 with TRBJ2-5; 8 bases line up with TRBD1. The V gene's germline CDR1 is SNHLY and CDR2 FYNNEI. CDR3 length: 12 amino acids. Trimming cost V 6 bases and J 5 bases; bases outside gene matches: 2. DNA for the CDR3: TGTGCCAGCAGCTGGGACAGGGAGACCCAGTACTTC. Translated: CASSWDRETQYF.